One and the same sample provided the 17 T cell receptor beta chains below, sequenced in a study of neoadjuvant anti-PD-1 for oral cavity cancer. TCRdb keeps only in-frame clones here, not all; method: immunoSEQ multiplex PCR. This table has about 14,000 clones, 60% to 75% appearing once. The source material was PBMCs, sampled before nivolumab (anti-PD-1) treatment. The receptors here all came from a person between 40 and 79 years old with oral cavity squamous cell carcinoma.

In this sample, this clone turned up a few times. The chain combines TRBV5-1 with TRBJ2-7, with D possibly TRBD2 on 5 matching bases. Germline V gene sequence: CDR1 SGHRS, CDR2 YFSETQ. The CDR3 extends over 12 amino acids. V lost 1 base and J lost 5, with 7 bases in between. CDR3 sequence reads: CASSLTGDEQYF. CDR3 nucleotide sequence: TGCGCCAGCAGCTTGACCGGGGACGAGCAGTACTTC.

This rearrangement joins TRBV10-3 to TRBJ1-2; D is perhaps TRBD1 (6 bases). This CDR3 region has 11 residues. With 4 bases removed from V and 14 bases from J, the gap between germline ends came to 14 bases. Germline V gene lookup returns CDR1 ENHRY and CDR2 SYGVKD. The CDR3 nucleotides are TGTGCCATCAGTGCAAGGGGGGAGTGGACCTTC. Its protein is CAISARGEWTF.

The rearrangement uses TRBV6-1 and TRBJ1-5; no reliable D call. The germline gives CDR1 MNHNS, CDR2 SASEGT. The CDR3 length is 13 residues. Trimming removed 4 bases from V and 5 bases from J, with 9 bases in between. CDR3 region: CASSVGSYQPQHF. The CDR3 DNA is TGTGCCAGCAGTGTTGGCAGCTATCAGCCCCAGCATTTT.

This clone has more than one count but fewer than ten. The chain carries TRBV5-1 and TRBJ1-1, with 8 bases matching TRBD1. This CDR3 is 14 amino acids long. Trimming cost V 2 bases and J 4 bases; bases outside gene matches: 4. CDR1 is SGHRS and CDR2 is YFSETQ in the germline V gene. DNA of the CDR3: TGCGCCAGCAGCTTCGGACAGGGTCTCACTGAAGCTTTCTTT. Protein product: CASSFGQGLTEAFF.

The chain has TRBV5-4 and TRBJ2-7; D is undetermined. In germline, CDR1 is SGHNT, CDR2 YYREEE (reference sequence). Deletions cut 2 bases from V and 4 bases from J, with 4 bases between. The CDR3 has 11 residues. The CDR3 is CASSFEYEQYF. DNA for the CDR3: TGTGCCAGCAGCTTTGAATACGAGCAGTACTTC.

This clone showed up just once. The rearrangement joins TRBV2 to TRBJ2-7; no clear D gene. V dropped 7 bases and J dropped 4 bases, with 8 bases sitting between them. Germline loops: CDR1 SNHLY, CDR2 FYNNEI. The CDR3 totals 11 residues. The CDR3 DNA reads as TGTGCCAGCAAGCGTAATTACGAGCAGTACTTC. Translation gives CASKRNYEQYF.

The CDR3 DNA sequence: TGTGCCAGTAGTATCGGGAGCGGGGGGGAAAGGAAAAACATTCAGTACTTC. This encodes CASSIGSGGERKNIQYF. The V call is TRBV19, the J call TRBJ2-4, with TRBD2 matching over 10 bases. The CDR3 spans 17 residues. Germline V lookup: CDR1 LNHDA, CDR2 SQIVND (reference sequence). V lost 3 bases, J lost 4 bases, and 9 bases stayed unmatched.

A few counts support this clone. The rearrangement uses TRBV10-2 and TRBJ1-2; the D gene is possibly TRBD1 (6 bases). Trimming took 10 bases from V and 9 from J, leaving 15 bases between them. This CDR3 contains 11 residues. CDR1 is WSHSY and CDR2 is SAAADI in the germline V gene. The CDR3 DNA reads TGCGCCACCCACAGGGAGGGAAGCTACACCTTC. Amino acids: CATHREGSYTF.

The CDR3 DNA reads as TGCGCCAGCAGCTTGGTTGGGGCTACCTGGAGACCCAAAAACATTCAGTACTTC. It yields the protein CASSLVGATWRPKNIQYF. The V call is TRBV5-1, the J call TRBJ2-4; a weak D match, TRBD1 (5 bases). This CDR3 has 18 amino acids. V lost 0 bases and J 2 bases, leaving 18 bases between the germline ends. Looked up from germline, CDR1 is SGHRS and CDR2 is YFSETQ.

In this sample, this clone turned up a few times. The J gene is TRBJ1-1, the V gene TRBV6-6, with D possibly matching TRBD1 (5 bases). Germline-derived CDR1 and CDR2 are MNHNY and SVGAGI (reference sequence). The CDR3 sequence is 14 residues long. V was cut by 6 bases and J by 5 bases, with 16 bases left in between. Here the CDR3 reads CASRPDSRGTEAFF. The CDR3 bases are TGTGCCAGCAGACCTGACAGCCGAGGAACTGAAGCTTTCTTT.

V gene TRBV7-2 combines with J gene TRBJ1-3, with D possibly matching TRBD1 (5 bases). CDR3 length: 15 residues. The V end was cut by 4 bases, the J end by 4 bases, with 14 bases between. Germline CDR1 is SGHTA and CDR2 is FQGNSA. The CDR3 region has the DNA TGTGCCAGCAGCTCCGGGACTTCAAAGGGAAACACCATATATTTT. Protein sequence: CASSSGTSKGNTIYF.

CDR3 in DNA: TGTGCCAGCAGCCCCCGTGGTAGGGGAAACACTGAAGCTTTCTTT. Amino acids: CASSPRGRGNTEAFF. This chain links TRBV5-4 with TRBJ1-1, with D possibly matching TRBD1 (5 bases). The CDR3 totals 15 residues. Trimming took 4 bases from V and 2 from J, leaving 15 bases between them. Germline V CDR1 and CDR2: SGHNT, YYREEE (reference sequence).

The chain combines TRBV11-2 with TRBJ2-7; unclear D gene. The length of the CDR3 is 14 residues. CDR1 is SGHAT, CDR2 FQNNGV, per germline. Trimming stripped 3 bases from V and 4 bases from J, with 13 bases between. CDR3 sequence (DNA): TGTGCCAGCAGCTTCTCACCGGAGAGTTACGAGCAGTACTTC. This sequence encodes CASSFSPESYEQYF.

There are a few counts of this clone. This sequence joins TRBV18 and TRBJ1-5; D gene unclear. This CDR3 is built from 14 residues. With 3 bases removed from V and 6 bases from J, the gap between germline ends came to 12 bases. Germline V gene data show CDR1 as KGHSH and CDR2 as LQKENI. Here the CDR3 DNA reads TGTGCCAGCTCACCGCAGGCGTTAGGTCAGCCCCAGCATTTT. Translation: CASSPQALGQPQHF.

The V call is TRBV11-2, the J call TRBJ2-7, with no clear D. Per the germline V gene, CDR1 is SGHAT and CDR2 is FQNNGV. Trimming removed 5 bases from V and 4 bases from J, with 12 bases in between. The CDR3 consists of 13 residues. CDR3 residues: CASSPLRIYEQYF. The CDR3 nucleotides are TGTGCCAGCAGCCCATTGAGAATTTACGAGCAGTACTTC.

The CDR3 loop is CASSFSGTDTQYF. In DNA, the CDR3 is TGTGCCAGCAGCTTTTCTGGCACAGATACGCAGTATTTT. The chain joins TRBV5-4 to TRBJ2-3; D not resolved. V was pared by 2 bases and J by 1 base, with 5 bases between. The CDR3 consists of 13 residues. Germline lookup yields CDR1 SGHNT and CDR2 YYREEE (reference sequence).

The gene calls are TRBV5-1 and TRBJ1-4; 7 bases align to TRBD1. Germline V gene data show CDR1 as SGHRS and CDR2 as YFSETQ. V trimming: 0 bases; J trimming: 7 bases; junction bases outside the gene matches: 6. The CDR3 consists of 15 residues. CDR3 nucleotides: TGCGCCAGCAGCTTGGGACAGGGCGGGCGTGAAAAACTGTTTTTT. Translated: CASSLGQGGREKLFF.